Given below is one T cell receptor (beta chain) in context. The antigen is unknown. The assay was immunoSEQ multiplex PCR, and TCRdb's table has in-frame clones only and misses some. The top ten clones hold under 4.5% of a sample with about 140,000 clones, roughly 90% of them seen once. CDR3 length: 13 residues. The V gene lost 6 bases and the J gene lost 7 bases, with 18 bases spanning the gap. From germline, CDR1 is SQVTM and CDR2 ANQGSEA. This sample stems from a study of T cell responses to AZD1222 COVID-19 vaccine. Study results and caveats: Clonal diversity was possibly underestimated, and the donors were mostly white British, with more females. Within unmutated variant regions lay the reported targets of nearly half of spike-specific TCRs. Regions 160-218 and 743-854 dominated among vaccine-associated CD4 TCRs spanning spike.

Material: peripheral blood, obtained 28 days after the second AZD1222 dose. The rearrangement joins TRBV29-1 to TRBJ1-2; TRBD1 might be the D (6 bases). The origin of this receptor is an adult who received the AZD1222 COVID-19 vaccine. CDR3 in DNA: TGCAGCGTCGCGCCAACAGGGAGTTCTGGCTACACCTTC. Amino acids: CSVAPTGSSGYTF.